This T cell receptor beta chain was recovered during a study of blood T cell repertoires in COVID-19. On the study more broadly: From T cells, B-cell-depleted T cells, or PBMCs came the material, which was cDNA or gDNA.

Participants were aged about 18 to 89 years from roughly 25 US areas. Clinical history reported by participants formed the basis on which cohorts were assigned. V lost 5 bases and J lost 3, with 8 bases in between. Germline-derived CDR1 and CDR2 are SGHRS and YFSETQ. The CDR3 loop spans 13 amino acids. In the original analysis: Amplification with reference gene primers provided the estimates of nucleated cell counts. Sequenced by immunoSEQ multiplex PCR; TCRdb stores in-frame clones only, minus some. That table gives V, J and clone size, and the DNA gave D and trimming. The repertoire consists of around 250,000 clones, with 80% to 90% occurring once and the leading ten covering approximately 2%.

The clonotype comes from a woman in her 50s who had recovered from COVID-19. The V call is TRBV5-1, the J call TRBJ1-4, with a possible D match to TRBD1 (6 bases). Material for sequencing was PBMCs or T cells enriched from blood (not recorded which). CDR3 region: CASSYRANEKLFF. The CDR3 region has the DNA TGCGCCAGCAGTTACAGGGCTAATGAAAAACTGTTTTTT.